This T cell receptor beta chain is from a study of T cells in Graves' hyperthyroidism and ophthalmopathy. A word on this clonotype: What it binds is not known.

The ends were cut back, 6 bases at V and 7 bases at J, with 13 bases in the middle. The CDR3 contains 13 residues. CDR1 and CDR2 from the germline V gene are SNHLY and FYNNEI. Source material for PBMCs was less than 12 ml fresh peripheral blood. Broader study findings: In blood, most of the thyroid clonotypes expanded above 0.001 were also present. From stable hyperthyroidism, ophthalmopathy was set apart by a 13 V-J model.

Authors of the study amplified TCR beta CDR3 regions from RNA transcripts. Carried out on the TCR CDR3, a first-round RT-PCR used the HTBI primer set. TCRdb passed the multiplex PCR reads through MiXCR, listing each CDR3 protein once. The sample lists around 340,000 distinct CDR3 sequences, roughly a fifth seen once, with around half in the top ten. The sequence derives from a woman aged 45-59 years with Graves' hyperthyroidism. The V call is TRBV2, the J call TRBJ1-5; no definite D call. The specimen was blood. Here the CDR3 DNA reads TGTGCCAGCAGCTCTTCCGCAGGACAGCCCCAGCATTTT. Translated: CASSSSAGQPQHF.